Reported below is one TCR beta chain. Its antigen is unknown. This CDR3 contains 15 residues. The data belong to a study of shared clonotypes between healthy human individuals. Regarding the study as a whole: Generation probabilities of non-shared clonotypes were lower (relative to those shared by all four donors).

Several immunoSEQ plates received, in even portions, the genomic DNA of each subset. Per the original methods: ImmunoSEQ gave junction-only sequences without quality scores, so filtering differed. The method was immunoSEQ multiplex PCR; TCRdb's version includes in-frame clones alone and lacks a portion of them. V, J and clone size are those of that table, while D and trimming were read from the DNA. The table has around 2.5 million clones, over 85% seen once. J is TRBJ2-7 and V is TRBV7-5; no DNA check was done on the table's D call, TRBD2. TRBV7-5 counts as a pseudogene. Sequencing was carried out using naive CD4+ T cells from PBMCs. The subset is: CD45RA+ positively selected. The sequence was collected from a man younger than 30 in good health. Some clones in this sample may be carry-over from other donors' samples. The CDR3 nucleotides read TGTGTCAGAAGCTTACGGCGGGAGGTATGCTACGAGCAGTACTTC. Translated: CVRSLRREVCYEQYF.